The source of this T cell receptor beta chain is a study of cytomegalovirus exposure and HLA in healthy donors (dated by TCRdb to 2017 to 2019). About the full investigation: According to an earlier analysis of a few hundred of the donors, 150 million to 200 million T cells yielded over 100 million unique TCR beta sequences and 276 Gb of sequence data. Approximately 300 gigabases of sequencing data and 91 million or so unique TCR sequences made up an early release that covered approximately 620 HLA-typed donors. The genetic ancestry cluster associated with self-reported Caucasian donors included over 80% of the 398 genotyped donors. The study was designed to test whether signatures of past pathogen exposure could be identified by cataloging public T cell receptors. The T cell repertoires of several hundred subjects were profiled by immunosequencing and related to cytomegalovirus serostatus. Besides the first cohort of around 700 subjects, a separate validation cohort made up of 120 different subjects was used. To predict cytomegalovirus infection status, the study combined high-throughput TCR immunosequencing, statistical association of individual TCRs with disease status, and machine learning. In a later analysis, previously published TCR beta repertoires from 550 to 750 donors were re-analyzed and high-resolution HLA genotyping was added so that TCR occurrence patterns could be studied. The later analysis used no new phenotypic data to find candidate immune exposures, relying instead on TCR beta sequences and their occurrence across donors. To decide whether each TCR beta V gene segment behaved as functional or pseudogenic, an earlier analysis of some 570 of the donors relied on high-throughput TCR beta sequencing. Donor age, sex, ethnicity and CMV serostatus were compiled alongside the repertoire data. A later genetic analysis used genome-wide SNP genotypes for about 60% of the roughly 700 donors, treating that subset as a discovery cohort. All discovery cohort repertoires had been generated on a single sequencing platform. Class I and class II HLA loci were covered by the typing at four-digit resolution. Typing coverage differed by locus: A, B, C, DRB1 and DQB1 were typed in about 629-640 donors, DQA1 in about 500, DPA1 in some 570, and DPB1 in about 450. Several DR-DQ haplotypes were treated as single units for association and clustering because of strong linkage in the cohort. Among some 400 genotyped donors of the cohort, an average of around 250,000 unique TCR beta nucleotide sequences was sequenced per donor, of which approximately 18% were non-productive.

Reading from cysteine to phenylalanine, the CDR3 counts 15 amino acids. The kept DNA is CDR3 alone, 45 bases in frame from the first base. The germline V gene encodes CDR1 SGHDT and CDR2 YYEEEE. Trimming takes 0 bases off V and 6 bases off J; junction bases not matched to a gene: 4. Library preparation was by the immunoSEQ multiplex PCR assay. For the multiplex PCR, a mixture combining 60 forward primers for TCR Vbeta segments and 13 reverse primers for TCR Jbeta segments was used. Amplification of the CDR3 region of rearranged TCR beta genes was performed with a multiplex PCR assay on genomic DNA. On the Illumina HiSeq System, the amplified TCR beta libraries were sequenced as 87-base-pair reads. Concerning the study's data processing: A later analysis tallied 75 million to 85 million unique TCR beta chains across the 600 to 700 repertoires, and some 10 million of those chains were shared by two or more donors. To remove PCR and sequencing errors, raw reads were error-corrected and collapsed into unique sequences using a nearest-neighbor algorithm that merged closely related sequences. Alignment of CDR3 sequences to IMGT reference sequences was used to assign V, D and J gene segments. For a sequence to be retained, at least a six-nucleotide match to both a V gene segment and a J gene segment was required. Rearrangements were classified as productive when the CDR3 lacked stop codons and remained in frame with V and J, and all other rearrangements were classified as non-productive. CDR3 was defined according to IMGT convention as the region running from the second conserved V-encoded cysteine to the conserved J-encoded phenylalanine. The earlier analysis of about 590 of the donors excluded sequences that lacked an unambiguous match to a single V gene segment. In an earlier analysis of almost 600 of the donors, a V segment was called functional when productive rearrangements were above 56.7%, and segregating when the standard deviation between donors exceeded 5%. A statistical classification framework was developed to diagnose cytomegalovirus status using the catalog of TCR beta chain sequences. A later analysis assigned V and J genes by comparing TCR nucleotide sequences with IMGT/GENE-DB human TR gene sequences. In a later analysis, CDR3 sequences and most-parsimonious VDJ recombination scenarios were assigned using the TCRdist pipeline. In a later analysis, each TCR beta chain was defined by its CDR3 amino acid sequence together with its V-gene family, and reads lacking a unique V-gene family were excluded. A later analysis removed 592 highly shared, low-generation-probability nucleotide sequences to deal with suspected cross-contamination and a sequencing artifact. In a later analysis, a clonal expansion index for each public chain was calculated from normalized within-repertoire ranks of inferred template counts. A later analysis computed generation probabilities with a VDJ recombination model fitted to out-of-frame rearrangements, and checked the results against IGoR. Hypergeometric tests were used in a later analysis to score TCR-TCR, TCR-HLA and TCR-CMV co-occurrence, with a repertoire-size bias correction applied to the TCR pairs. False discovery rates were estimated in a later analysis by permuting HLA or CMV assignments 20 times. In a later analysis, co-occurring TCRs were grouped using DBSCAN, and TCRdist sequence similarity was added for clustering within HLA-allele-positive subsets. Repertoires with fewer than 30,000 or more than 120,000 public chains, plus five repertoires with anomalous nucleotide sharing, were excluded from co-occurrence clustering. The source is immuneACCESS, and TCRdb retained only in-frame sequences with V and J called. Part of the clones is not carried over; for the studies checked, unresolved V genes explain less than half of this, and the remainder is unexplained. D and trimming were read from the DNA, whereas the V and J calls and clone size are those reported in that table. This sample comprises 170,000 or so clones, around four fifths of them detected only once. The top ten clones comprise about 12% of the sample.

The research as a whole found: Specific HLA alleles were associated with about 17,000 TCR beta sequences at a false discovery rate of 0.05 in a later analysis. In both the original and validation cohorts, the classifier was reported to diagnose cytomegalovirus status with high specificity and sensitivity. The study listed 164 TCR beta chains as associated with cytomegalovirus. An association between a missense DCLRE1C variant and V-gene and J-gene trimming of TCR beta chains was found in a later genetic analysis and replicated in an independent cohort. Compared with the approximately 670-donor mean, donors in an Asian-associated ancestry cluster had fewer N-insertions in productive TCRs, according to a later genetic analysis. A later analysis found that HLA-associated TCR beta chains were more clonally expanded and had lower generation probabilities than equally common non-associated chains. In a later analysis, several top co-occurrence clusters were reported to appear linked to parvovirus B19, influenza, CMV and Epstein-Barr virus. When HLA alleles, especially DR and DQ, strongly co-occurred, attributing TCR associations to individual alleles was difficult. Correlated functional status among segregating V segments might reflect linkage disequilibrium, but an unknown experimental factor could not be ruled out. A later analysis found that TCR association rates varied across HLA loci, with DRB1 alleles showing the most associated TCRs and HLA-C alleles the fewest. In this cohort, only TCR beta chains were sequenced, and detectable features were limited by the absence of alpha or paired-chain data. According to a later analysis, most CMV-associated TCR beta chains appeared to be HLA-restricted, and the HLA associations seemed to be driven largely by CMV exposure. Because HLA typing was missing for some donors at each locus, association tests included only the typed subset. Because counts were too low, 15 to 20 rarely observed V segments, including chromosome 9 orphons, were excluded from the earlier analysis of 587 of the donors. A further reported finding was that TCR beta sequences accurately predicted the HLA-A and HLA-B alleles for most subjects in the first cohort. Some IMGT-functional V segments, including TRBV6-2 and TRBV6-3, could not be distinguished by the 87-base-pair reads and were therefore excluded. Most TCR sequences were seen in very few donors, while some public TCRs were found in many individuals. In vitro tests confirmed that three of the cytomegalovirus-associated TCR beta chains recognize cytomegalovirus antigens. The authors suggested that the approach could potentially be extended to other disease states and immunological phenotypes. Roughly uniform sequencing depth across donors was assumed in presence/absence analyses, although this assumption may not hold. A cluster of highly shared sequence variants was judged likely to be a technical artifact of the sequencing pipeline. Immune exposure information for the cohort was limited to CMV serostatus. In an earlier analysis of under 600 of the donors, most TCR beta V segments were observed in productive rearrangements about 87% or about 30% of the time, broadly matching IMGT annotations.

In total, just over 650 healthy bone marrow donors made up the cohort. At the time of sampling, every cohort member was nominally healthy, though immune exposures that went unrecorded were likely present. The donor was CMV seropositive and was included in the group of some 290 seropositive cohort members. A peripheral blood sample was collected from each donor, and TCR beta sequencing was performed on peripheral blood mononuclear cells. The Qiagen DNeasy Blood Extraction Kit was used to extract genomic DNA from the blood cell samples. Of note for this clone: Its antigen specificity is not known. No base qualities exist here, and no much larger clone lies one base off it.

The sequenced material came from PBMCs. The rearranged segments are TRBV5-6 and TRBJ1-4, and 8 junctional nucleotides match TRBD1. The origin of this receptor is a woman aged 45-65 years in good health and CMV-seropositive. The CDR3 region: CASSLVRGRDEKLFF. The nucleotide sequence is given as TGTGCCAGCAGCTTGGTCAGGGGGCGTGATGAAAAACTGTTTTTT.